The rows below give T cell receptor beta chains drawn from one sample of a study of T-cell reconstitution after alpha-beta-depleted transplantation in children. TCRdb re-derived calls from the PCR reads in MiXCR, one entry per CDR3 protein. The table includes over 150,000 distinct CDR3 sequences, 6.5% to 7.5% detected once. The sequences come from PBMCs from the stem cell graft donor, collected from the stem cell graft. Every receptor here comes from a human donor who donated a stem cell graft to a child with Wiskott-Aldrich syndrome. CDR3s include the opening cysteine and the closing phenylalanine or tryptophan. Each record gives: V gene, J gene, D gene, clone size, CDR3 DNA, CDR3 protein. D genes are given only for firm matches. Where a row states a size, it is once, few, many or the class of an expanded clone; other rows omit it.

>TRBV29-1|TRBJ1-2|NA|NA
TGCAGCGTTGAAGATCTGGTAGGGGCTTTCCTCTATGGCTACACCTTC
CSVEDLVGAFLYGYTF
>TRBV5-1|TRBJ1-1|NA|NA
TGCGCCAGCAGCTTGTCTCGGGGGATGAACACTGAAGCTTTCTTT
CASSLSRGMNTEAFF
>TRBV12-3/TRBV12-4|TRBJ2-1|TRBD1|many
TGTGCCAGCAAGCCGGGACAGACCTACAATGAGCAGTTCTTC
CASKPGQTYNEQFF
>TRBV7-2|TRBJ2-3|TRBD1|many
TGTGCCAGCAGCGCAGGGGGCGCAGTAACAGATACGCAGTATTTT
CASSAGGAVTDTQYF
>TRBV4-3|TRBJ2-1|NA|many
TGCGCCAGCAGCCAAGATCAGGGCAAAAAGCAGTTCTTC
CASSQDQGKKQFF
>TRBV11-3|TRBJ2-7|TRBD1|few
TGTGCCAGCAGCCCCCGAGGACAGGGAATGGGAGCCGAGCAGTACTTC
CASSPRGQGMGAEQYF
>TRBV7-2|TRBJ1-2|NA|few
TGTGCCAGCAGTGAAGGGACGGCTTCTTCATATGGCTACACCTTC
CASSEGTASSYGYTF
>TRBV30|TRBJ1-2|NA|many
TGTGCCTGGAGTGTAAACAGTCACTATGGCTACACCTTC
CAWSVNSHYGYTF
>TRBV5-6|TRBJ2-5|NA|few
TGTGCCAGCAGCTTTCTGGCAGGGGAGACCCAGTACTTC
CASSFLAGETQYF
>TRBV7-9|TRBJ2-3|TRBD1|many
TGTGCCAGCAGAGCCCAGGGGGCGCTCCGGACAGATACGCAGTATTTT
CASRAQGALRTDTQYF
>TRBV7-2|TRBJ2-2|NA|few
TGTGCCAGCAGCTTAAAAGTGGGGGGCCGGAACACCGGGGAGCTGTTTTTT
CASSLKVGGRNTGELFF
>TRBV4-3|TRBJ2-1|NA|once
TGCGCCAGCAGCCAAGAGTCACGGAGCAATGAGCAGTTCTTC
CASSQESRSNEQFF
>TRBV12-3/TRBV12-4|TRBJ1-2|NA|many
TGTGCCAGCAGCCCCGACGGGGGCGCCGGCTATGGCTACACCTTC
CASSPDGGAGYGYTF
>TRBV18|TRBJ2-6|TRBD1|NA
TGTGCCAGCTCACCAAGACAGGGGTATTCCACTGGGGCCAACGTCCTGACTTTC
CASSPRQGYSTGANVLTF
>TRBV12-5|TRBJ2-1|NA|NA
TGTGCTAGTGTTCCTCCCAGTGGAGACTACAATGAGCAGTTCTTC
CASVPPSGDYNEQFF
>TRBV20-1|TRBJ1-4|NA|many
TGCAGTGCTAGAAGGAGGGCACGAGATGAAAAACTGTTTTTT
CSARRRARDEKLFF
>TRBV4-1|TRBJ2-7|NA|many
TGCGCCAGCAGCCGTCTACACACTAGCTCGGGCTCCTACGAGCAGTACTTC
CASSRLHTSSGSYEQYF
>TRBV6-5|TRBJ2-7|TRBD1|many
TGTGCCAGCAGTTACCCGCAGGGGGCTTCGTACGAGCAGTACTTC
CASSYPQGASYEQYF
>TRBV30|TRBJ1-1|NA|few
TGTGCCTGGACCTACGGGACACCGAACACTGAAGCTTTCTTT
CAWTYGTPNTEAFF
>TRBV20-1|TRBJ2-7|NA|many
TGCAGTGCTAGAAAGTCCATTTCCTACGAGCAGTACTTC
CSARKSISYEQYF
>TRBV5-1|TRBJ1-1|NA|many
TGCGCCAGCAGCTTGGAGGGAGTTATGAACACTGAAGCTTTCTTT
CASSLEGVMNTEAFF
>TRBV20-1|TRBJ1-2|TRBD1|few
TGCAGTGCTAGAGCAGGGGGGAGCTACTATGGCTACACCTTC
CSARAGGSYYGYTF
>TRBV12-3/TRBV12-4|TRBJ1-4|NA|many
TGTGCCAGCAGTTTAAGGGGTGGTGAAAAACTGTTTTTT
CASSLRGGEKLFF
>TRBV10-3|TRBJ1-4|NA|many
TGTGCCATCAGTGCGTCCCGTAATGAAAAACTGTTTTTT
CAISASRNEKLFF
>TRBV4-1|TRBJ2-2|NA|NA
TGCGCCAGCAGCCAAGATAGCGGAGCACCGAACACCGGGGAGCTGTTTTTT
CASSQDSGAPNTGELFF
>TRBV27|TRBJ1-5|TRBD1|many
TGTGCCAGCAGTTTATTAGGCAGGGGGCACGATCAGCCCCAGCATTTT
CASSLLGRGHDQPQHF
>TRBV12-3/TRBV12-4|TRBJ2-5|NA|many
TGTGCCAGCAGACATACCCCAGGGATTTTCGAAGAGACCCAGTACTTC
CASRHTPGIFEETQYF
>TRBV18|TRBJ2-7|TRBD1|many
TGTGCCAGCTCACTCTGGGACAGAGACTACGAGCAGTACTTC
CASSLWDRDYEQYF
>TRBV28|TRBJ2-1|TRBD2|many
TGTGCCAGCAGTTCTGCAAGCGGGAGGGCCTCCAATGAGCAGTTCTTC
CASSSASGRASNEQFF
>TRBV29-1|TRBJ1-1|NA|NA
TGCAGCGTTTCAAAAGTAGGGAAGAGGGTGGACACTGAAGCTTTCTTT
CSVSKVGKRVDTEAFF
>TRBV6-1|TRBJ1-2|NA|many
TGTGCCAGCAGTGAGGGGCCTGGACTCCCTATGGGCTACACCTTC
CASSEGPGLPMGYTF
>TRBV7-2|TRBJ1-3|NA|few
TGTGCCAGCAGCTCCTTTGGGACCCCCGCAGACACCATATATTTT
CASSSFGTPADTIYF
>TRBV11-2|TRBJ1-5|NA|few
TGTGCCAGCAGCTTAGGGGCCGGGGGGGATCAGCCCCAGCATTTT
CASSLGAGGDQPQHF
>TRBV24-1|TRBJ2-1|TRBD2|few
TGTGCCACCAGTGATAGGGCTAGCGGGAGCAATGAGCAGTTCTTC
CATSDRASGSNEQFF
>TRBV12-3/TRBV12-4|TRBJ1-1|NA|many
TGTGCCAGCAGTCCTCCCAGCGACACTGAAGCTTTCTTT
CASSPPSDTEAFF
>TRBV10-3|TRBJ2-1|TRBD2|many
TGTGCCATCGGTGGAGCGGGAGACCCCTACAATGAGCAGTTCTTC
CAIGGAGDPYNEQFF
>TRBV5-1|TRBJ1-1|NA|many
TGCGCCAGCAGCTTGGCCCGGGCCCTGGGGACTGAAGCTTTCTTT
CASSLARALGTEAFF
>TRBV7-2|TRBJ2-1|TRBD2|NA
TGTGCCAGCAGCTTAACGCTAGCGGGTCTTTACAATGAGCAGTTCTTC
CASSLTLAGLYNEQFF
>TRBV5-1|TRBJ2-1|NA|few
TGCGCCAGCAGCTTGGGCGGGACAGACCTCGGGAATGAGCAGTTCTTC
CASSLGGTDLGNEQFF
>TRBV15|TRBJ2-5|NA|many
TGTGCCACCAGCCCAACTCAGGGGTCCTACCAAGAGACCCAGTACTTC
CATSPTQGSYQETQYF
>TRBV5-1|TRBJ2-3|NA|many
TGCGCCAGCAGGGAGGTGGTGCGTGGCACAGATACGCAGTATTTT
CASREVVRGTDTQYF